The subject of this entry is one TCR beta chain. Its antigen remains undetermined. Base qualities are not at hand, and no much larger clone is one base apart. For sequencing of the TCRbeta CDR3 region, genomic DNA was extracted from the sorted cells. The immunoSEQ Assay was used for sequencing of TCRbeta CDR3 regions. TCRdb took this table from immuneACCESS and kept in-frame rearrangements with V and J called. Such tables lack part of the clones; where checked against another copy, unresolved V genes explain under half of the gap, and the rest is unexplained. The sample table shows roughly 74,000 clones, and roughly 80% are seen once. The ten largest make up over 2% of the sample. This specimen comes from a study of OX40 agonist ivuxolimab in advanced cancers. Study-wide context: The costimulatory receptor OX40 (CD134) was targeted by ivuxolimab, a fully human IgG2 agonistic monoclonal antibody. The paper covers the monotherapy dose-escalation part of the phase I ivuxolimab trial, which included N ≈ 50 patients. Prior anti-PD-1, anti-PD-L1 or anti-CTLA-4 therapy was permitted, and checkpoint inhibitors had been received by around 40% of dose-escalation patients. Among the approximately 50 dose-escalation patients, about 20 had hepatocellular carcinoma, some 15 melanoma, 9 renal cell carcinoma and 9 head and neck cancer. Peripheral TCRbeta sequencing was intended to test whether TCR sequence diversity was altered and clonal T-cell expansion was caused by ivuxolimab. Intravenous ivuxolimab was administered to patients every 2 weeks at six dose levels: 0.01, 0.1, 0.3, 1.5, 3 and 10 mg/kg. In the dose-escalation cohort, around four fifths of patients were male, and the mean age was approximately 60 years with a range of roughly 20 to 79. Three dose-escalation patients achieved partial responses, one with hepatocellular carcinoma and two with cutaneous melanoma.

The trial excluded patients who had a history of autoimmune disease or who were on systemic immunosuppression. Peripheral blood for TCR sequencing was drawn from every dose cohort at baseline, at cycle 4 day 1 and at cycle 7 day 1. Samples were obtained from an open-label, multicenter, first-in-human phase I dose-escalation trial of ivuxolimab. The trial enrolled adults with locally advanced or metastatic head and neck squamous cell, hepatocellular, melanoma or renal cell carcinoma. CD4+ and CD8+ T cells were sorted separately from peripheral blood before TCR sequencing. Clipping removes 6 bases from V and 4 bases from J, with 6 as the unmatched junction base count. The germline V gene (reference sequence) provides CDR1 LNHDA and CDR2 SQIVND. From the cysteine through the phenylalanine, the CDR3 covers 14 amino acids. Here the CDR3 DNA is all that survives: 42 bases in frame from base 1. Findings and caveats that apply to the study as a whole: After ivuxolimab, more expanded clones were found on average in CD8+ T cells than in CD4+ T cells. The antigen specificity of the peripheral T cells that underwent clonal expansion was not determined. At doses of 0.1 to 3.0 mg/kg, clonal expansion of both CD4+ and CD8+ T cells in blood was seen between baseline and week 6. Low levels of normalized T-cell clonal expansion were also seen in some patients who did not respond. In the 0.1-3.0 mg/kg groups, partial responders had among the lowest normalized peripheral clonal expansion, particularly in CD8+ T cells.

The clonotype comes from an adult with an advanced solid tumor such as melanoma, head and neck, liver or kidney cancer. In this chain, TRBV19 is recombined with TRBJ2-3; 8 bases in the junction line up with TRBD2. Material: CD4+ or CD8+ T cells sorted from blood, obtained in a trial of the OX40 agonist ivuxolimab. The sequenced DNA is TGTGCCAGTAGGGTCGGGAGGGACGCAGATACGCAGTATTTT. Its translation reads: CASRVGRDADTQYF.